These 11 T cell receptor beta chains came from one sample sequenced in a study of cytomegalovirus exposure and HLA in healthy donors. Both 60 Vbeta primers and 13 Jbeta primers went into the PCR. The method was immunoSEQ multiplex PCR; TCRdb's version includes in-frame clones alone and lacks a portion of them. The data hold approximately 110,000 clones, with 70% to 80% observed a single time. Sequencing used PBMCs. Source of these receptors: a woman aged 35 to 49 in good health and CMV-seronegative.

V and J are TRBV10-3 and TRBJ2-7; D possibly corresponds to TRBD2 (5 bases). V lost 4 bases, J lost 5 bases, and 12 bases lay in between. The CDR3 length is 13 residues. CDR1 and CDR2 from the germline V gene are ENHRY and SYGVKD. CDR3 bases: TGTGCCATCAGTGTAAGCGGTTTCGACGAGCAGTACTTC. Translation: CAISVSGFDEQYF.

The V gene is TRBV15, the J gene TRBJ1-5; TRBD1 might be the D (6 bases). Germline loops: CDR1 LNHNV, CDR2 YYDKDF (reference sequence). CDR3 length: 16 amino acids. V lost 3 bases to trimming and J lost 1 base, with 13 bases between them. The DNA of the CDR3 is TGTGCCACCAGCAGTACACAGGGTCGCAGCAATCAGCCCCAGCATTTT. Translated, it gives CATSSTQGRSNQPQHF.

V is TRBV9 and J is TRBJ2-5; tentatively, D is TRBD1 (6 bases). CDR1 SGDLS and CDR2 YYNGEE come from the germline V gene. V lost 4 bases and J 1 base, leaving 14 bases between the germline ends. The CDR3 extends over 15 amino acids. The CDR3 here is CASSHRVGTQETQYF. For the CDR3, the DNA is TGTGCCAGCAGCCACAGGGTTGGGACCCAAGAGACCCAGTACTTC.

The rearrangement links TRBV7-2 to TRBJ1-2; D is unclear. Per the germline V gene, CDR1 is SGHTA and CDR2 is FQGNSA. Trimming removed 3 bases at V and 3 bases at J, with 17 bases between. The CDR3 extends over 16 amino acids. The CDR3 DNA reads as TGTGCCAGCAGCTTTTCGGGGTCCTTATTTTACTATGGCTACACCTTC. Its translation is CASSFSGSLFYYGYTF.

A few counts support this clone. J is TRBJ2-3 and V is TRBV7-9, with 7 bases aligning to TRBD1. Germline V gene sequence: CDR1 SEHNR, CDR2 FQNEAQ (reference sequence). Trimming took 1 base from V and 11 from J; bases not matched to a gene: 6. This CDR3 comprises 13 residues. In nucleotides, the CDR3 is TGTGCCAGCAGCTTAGGGACAGGATTAATGCAGTATTTT. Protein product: CASSLGTGLMQYF. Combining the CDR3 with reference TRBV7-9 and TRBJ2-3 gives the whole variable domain DTGVSQNPRHKITKRGQNVTFRCDPISEHNRLYWYRQTLGQGPEFLTYFQNEAQLEKSRLLSDRFSAERPKGSFSTLEIQRTEQGDSAMYLCASSLGTGLMQYFGPGTRLTVL.

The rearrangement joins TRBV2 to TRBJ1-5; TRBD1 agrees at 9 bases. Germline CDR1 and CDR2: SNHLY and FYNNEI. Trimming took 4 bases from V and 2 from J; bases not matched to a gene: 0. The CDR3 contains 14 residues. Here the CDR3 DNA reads TGTGCCAGCAGTGGGACAGGGGGCAATCAGCCCCAGCATTTT. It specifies CASSGTGGNQPQHF.

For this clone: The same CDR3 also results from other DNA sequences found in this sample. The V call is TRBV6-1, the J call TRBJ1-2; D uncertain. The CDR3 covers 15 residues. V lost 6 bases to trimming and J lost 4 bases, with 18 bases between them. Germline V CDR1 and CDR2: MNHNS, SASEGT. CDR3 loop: CASRGLEVTLYGYTF. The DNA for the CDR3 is TGTGCCAGCAGGGGTCTAGAGGTAACCCTCTATGGCTACACCTTC.

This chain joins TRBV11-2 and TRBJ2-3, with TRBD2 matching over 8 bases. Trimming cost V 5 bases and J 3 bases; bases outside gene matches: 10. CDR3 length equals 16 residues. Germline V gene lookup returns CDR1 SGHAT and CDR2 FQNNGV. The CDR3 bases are TGTGCCAGCAGCCACTGGCGGGGGGAGGCGACAGATACGCAGTATTTT. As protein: CASSHWRGEATDTQYF.

The CDR3 DNA sequence: TGTGCCAGCAGCCCCCGCTTGGGGGCCAACTATGGCTACACCTTC. This translates into CASSPRLGANYGYTF. The chain combines TRBV9 with TRBJ1-2, with D perhaps TRBD1 (6 bases). V gave up 4 bases and J gave up 2 bases, with 15 bases separating them. CDR1 and CDR2 (germline): SGDLS, YYNGEE. There are 15 residues in the CDR3. Full variable domain (outside the CDR3, taken from reference TRBV9 and TRBJ1-2): DSGVTQTPKHLITATGQRVTLRCSPRSGDLSVYWYQQSLDQGLQFLIQYYNGEERAKGNILERFSAQQFPDLHSELNLSSLELGDSALYFCASSPRLGANYGYTFGSGTRLTVV.

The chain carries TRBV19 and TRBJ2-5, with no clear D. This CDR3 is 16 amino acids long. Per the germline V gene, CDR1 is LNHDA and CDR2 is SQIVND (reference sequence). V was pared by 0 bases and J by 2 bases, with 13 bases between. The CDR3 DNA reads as TGTGCCAGTAGTATAGAAGATGGGCAACCGCAAGAGACCCAGTACTTC. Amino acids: CASSIEDGQPQETQYF.

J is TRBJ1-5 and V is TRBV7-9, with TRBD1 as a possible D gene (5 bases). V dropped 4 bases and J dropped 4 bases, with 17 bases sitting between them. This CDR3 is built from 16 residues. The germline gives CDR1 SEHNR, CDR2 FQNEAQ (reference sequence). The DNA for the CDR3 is TGTGCCAGCAGCTCAGAACAGGAGAGGCGGAATCAGCCCCAGCATTTT. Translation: CASSSEQERRNQPQHF.